This T cell receptor beta chain emerged from a study of blood T cell repertoires in COVID-19. Study at large: The samples span acute and convalescent COVID-19 from the United States, Italy and Spain. Nucleic acid was either cDNA or gDNA, and it came from T cells, B-cell-depleted T cells, or PBMCs.

V was shortened by 1 base and J by 4 bases, with 7 bases between the two germline ends. The CDR3 covers 13 residues. Germline CDR1 reads SGHAT; CDR2 reads FQNNGV. Per the original data handling: Nucleated cell counts were estimated from reference gene primer amplification. Produced via immunoSEQ multiplex PCR; TCRdb's table is partial and in-frame only. Clone size and the V and J calls come from that table; the DNA yielded D and trimming. The sample holds about 190,000 clones, 89% seen once. The sample consisted of peripheral blood. This chain links TRBV11-2 with TRBJ1-2; D is unresolved. The receptor was isolated from a man in his forties with acute or convalescent COVID-19. The CDR3 sequence is CASSLGAGYGYTF. CDR3 sequence (DNA): TGTGCCAGCAGCTTAGGAGCGGGCTATGGCTACACCTTC.